Below are 20 T cell receptor beta chains sequenced from a single sample in a study of control samples from healthy donors and cancer patients. The assay was immunoSEQ multiplex PCR, and TCRdb's table has in-frame clones only and misses some. The table shows roughly 370,000 clones, with 80% to 95% occurring only once. The material sequenced was PBMCs. All receptors derive from a man between 40 and 49 years old with head and neck cancer.

This clone showed up just a few times. The chain employs TRBV7-3 and TRBJ2-7, with D maybe TRBD2 (7 bases). With 4 bases removed from V and 6 bases from J, the gap between germline ends came to 19 bases. This CDR3 is 15 amino acids long. Germline V gene lookup returns CDR1 SGHTA and CDR2 FQGTGA. As DNA, the CDR3 is TGTGCCAGCAGCTCAAGAGGGGGGGTCGGAGGCGAGCAGTACTTC. It is translated as CASSSRGGVGGEQYF.

The chain employs TRBV29-1 and TRBJ1-3; D is uncertain. Trimming cost V 3 bases and J 0 bases, with 6 bases left between them. This CDR3 region has 13 residues. Germline V gene sequence: CDR1 SQVTM, CDR2 ANQGSEA. CDR3 sequence (DNA): TGCAGCGTTGACACGGCCTCTGGAAACACCATATATTTT. Residues: CSVDTASGNTIYF.

The V and J genes are TRBV28 and TRBJ1-1, with 11 positions matching TRBD1. Germline V gene sequence: CDR1 MDHEN, CDR2 SYDVKM. The length of the CDR3 is 15 residues. The V gene end was trimmed by 4 bases and the J gene end by 4 bases; junction bases not matched to a gene: 5. The CDR3 nucleotides read TGTGCCAGCAGTTGGACAGGGGGCGCAGCCACTGAAGCTTTCTTT. Protein: CASSWTGGAATEAFF.

The chain carries TRBV30 and TRBJ1-1; D is ambiguous. This CDR3 contains 11 residues. Trimming took off 5 bases at V and 2 bases at J, with 6 bases between the two ends. Germline V CDR1 and CDR2: GTSNPN, SVGIG (reference sequence). The CDR3 here is CAWCTNTEAFF. Here the CDR3 DNA reads TGTGCCTGGTGTACAAACACTGAAGCTTTCTTT. Based on the CDR3 plus reference TRBV30 and TRBJ1-1, the full variable domain is SQTIHQWPATLVQPVGSPLSLECTVEGTSNPNLYWYRQAAGRGLQLLFYSVGIGQISSEVPQNLSASRPQDRQFILSSKKLLLSDSGFYLCAWCTNTEAFFGQGTRLTVV.

The chain carries TRBV11-2 and TRBJ1-1; D not certain. This CDR3 contains 14 residues. V lost 3 bases, J lost 1 base, and 9 bases lay in between. In germline, CDR1 is SGHAT, CDR2 FQNNGV. The CDR3 nucleotides are TGTGCCAGCAGCTTGGGCAGACCGAACACTGAAGCTTTCTTT. Protein sequence: CASSLGRPNTEAFF.

The chain uses TRBV5-6 and TRBJ2-7, with TRBD1 matching 9 bases. The V gene end was trimmed by 6 bases and the J gene end by 2 bases; junction bases not matched to a gene: 12. CDR3 size: 16 residues. The germline V gene has CDR1 SGHDT and CDR2 YYEEEE. The CDR3 region has the DNA TGTGCCAGCAACCAGGTTGGGACAGGGAGTACCTACGAGCAGTACTTC. This sequence encodes CASNQVGTGSTYEQYF.

This clone was picked up a small number of times. The chain carries TRBV28 and TRBJ2-3; TRBD1 agrees at 7 bases. Germline-derived CDR1 and CDR2 are MDHEN and SYDVKM. The trim removed 5 bases at V and 2 bases at J, leaving 10 bases unmatched. The CDR3 contains 16 residues. Here the CDR3 reads CASSIPGTEYTDTQYF. The CDR3, as DNA: TGTGCCAGCAGTATCCCCGGGACAGAATACACAGATACGCAGTATTTT.

This clone was counted between two and nine times. This rearrangement joins TRBV28 to TRBJ2-7; TRBD1 or TRBD2 may be the D gene (5 bases each). The germline V gene has CDR1 MDHEN and CDR2 SYDVKM. V lost 4 bases to trimming and J lost 6 bases, with 19 bases between them. The CDR3 loop spans 15 amino acids. The CDR3 reads CASSSPSGDRVEQYF. DNA for the CDR3: TGTGCCAGCAGTTCCCCGTCTGGGGACCGCGTCGAGCAGTACTTC.

The chain employs TRBV5-1 and TRBJ2-7; D possibly uses TRBD1 or TRBD2 (5 bases each). Germline CDR1 is SGHRS and CDR2 is YFSETQ. This CDR3 has 12 residues. V was pared by 0 bases and J by 7 bases, with 8 bases between. The CDR3, as DNA: TGCGCCAGCAGCTTGGTGGGGGTTGAGCAGTACTTC. Protein: CASSLVGVEQYF.

V gene TRBV7-9 combines with J gene TRBJ1-6; no reliable D call. The V gene lost 5 bases and the J gene lost 7 bases, with 12 bases spanning the gap. The CDR3 has 14 amino acids. Per the germline V gene, CDR1 is SEHNR and CDR2 is FQNEAQ (reference sequence). The CDR3 here is CASSPTFQNSPLHF. The CDR3, as DNA: TGTGCCAGCAGCCCGACATTTCAAAATTCACCCCTCCACTTT.

The gene calls are TRBV13 and TRBJ2-5; the match to TRBD2 covers 7 bases. The CDR3 is 15 amino acids. Germline V gene lookup returns CDR1 PRHDT and CDR2 FYEKMQ (reference sequence). Trimming cost V 5 bases and J 2 bases; bases outside gene matches: 8. The CDR3 coding sequence is TGTGCCAGCAGCCTGTTGGGGGGAGGGCAAGAGACCCAGTACTTC. Translation gives CASSLLGGGQETQYF.

This chain links TRBV5-1 with TRBJ2-2; 8 bases line up with TRBD1. The length of the CDR3 is 15 residues. CDR1 is SGHRS, CDR2 YFSETQ, per germline. Germline trimming cut 3 bases from V and 3 bases from J; bases unmatched to any gene: 4. Here the CDR3 reads CASSWKTGDTGELFF. The CDR3 region has the DNA TGCGCCAGCAGCTGGAAGACAGGGGACACCGGGGAGCTGTTTTTT.

The chain uses TRBV7-6 and TRBJ2-3; 7 nucleotides line up with TRBD1. Germline assignment: CDR1 SGHVS and CDR2 FNYEAQ. The J segment lost 0 bases and the V segment lost 1 base, leaving 4 bases of the junction unmatched. The CDR3 spans 16 residues. CDR3 amino acids: CASSLEGGLSTDTQYF. The CDR3 nucleotides read TGTGCCAGCAGCTTAGAAGGGGGCCTAAGCACAGATACGCAGTATTTT.

The V gene is TRBV4-3, the J gene TRBJ2-1; 9 bases line up with TRBD1. The CDR3 has 13 residues. Looked up from germline, CDR1 is LGHNA and CDR2 is YSLEER. V was clipped by 0 bases and J by 12 bases; unmatched bases: 3. The CDR3 DNA sequence: TGCGCCAGCAGCCAAGAGGGACAGGGATCGCAGTTCTTC. Amino acids: CASSQEGQGSQFF.

The genes are TRBV4-1 and TRBJ2-2, with D unclear. V lost 0 bases and J 4 bases, leaving 15 bases between the germline ends. The CDR3 covers 17 residues. Germline V lookup: CDR1 MGHRA, CDR2 YSYEKL. CDR3 residues: CASSQEFPEILTGELFF. The CDR3 DNA follows: TGCGCCAGCAGCCAAGAATTTCCCGAGATTCTCACCGGGGAGCTGTTTTTT.

This sequence joins TRBV5-1 and TRBJ1-2; no firm D call. The CDR3 loop spans 14 amino acids. V lost 1 base to trimming and J lost 6 bases, with 13 bases between them. Germline values: CDR1 SGHRS, CDR2 YFSETQ. As DNA, the CDR3 is TGCGCCAGCAGCTTGCTCCAAGGGTCTAATGGCTACACCTTC. Residues: CASSLLQGSNGYTF.

Of note for this clone: One end of the junction does not line up with germline, which may come from a read error. V gene TRBV19 combines with J gene TRBJ1-2; 7 nucleotides match TRBD1. The CDR3 is 15 amino acids. Germline V gene data show CDR1 as LNHDA and CDR2 as SQIVND (reference sequence). The CDR3 sequence is CASSTTRDSNYGHTF. The CDR3 DNA follows: TGTGCCAGTAGTACCACCCGGGACAGTAACTATGGCCACACCTTC.

The V and J genes are TRBV11-2 and TRBJ1-3; D is perhaps TRBD1 (5 bases). The V end was cut by 0 bases, the J end by 0 bases, with 9 bases between. Looked up from germline, CDR1 is SGHAT and CDR2 is FQNNGV. The CDR3 loop spans 16 amino acids. This CDR3 is CASSLEVGLSGNTIYF. Written as DNA, the CDR3 is TGTGCCAGCAGCTTAGAGGTGGGGCTCTCTGGAAACACCATATATTTT.

The J gene is TRBJ2-7, the V gene TRBV19, with 10 bases fitting TRBD2. V lost 7 bases, J lost 0 bases, and 6 bases stayed unmatched. The CDR3 is made up of 15 amino acids. In germline, CDR1 is LNHDA, CDR2 SQIVND (reference sequence). The CDR3 DNA sequence: TGTGCCAGTACCCCTAGCGGGGGAAGCTCCTACGAGCAGTACTTC. Protein sequence: CASTPSGGSSYEQYF.

This chain links TRBV18 with TRBJ1-1, with D hard to call. This CDR3 has 13 amino acids. Trimming removed 1 base at V and 4 bases at J, with 7 bases between. CDR1 is KGHSH, CDR2 LQKENI, per germline. The CDR3 spells CASSPRGPTEAFF. For the CDR3, the DNA is TGTGCCAGCTCACCACGGGGTCCCACTGAAGCTTTCTTT.